The 25 T cell receptor beta chains presented below share a single source sample, sequenced in a study of cytomegalovirus exposure and HLA in healthy donors. The PCR used 60 Vbeta and 13 Jbeta primers. Method: immunoSEQ multiplex PCR; TCRdb's copy keeps in-frame clones and lacks some. The table records under 55,000 clones, about 78% of them present only once. Sequenced input: PBMCs. These TCRs come from a man between 25 and 39 years old in good health and CMV-seropositive.

The CDR3 spells CASSALPREASTDTQYF. CDR3 DNA: TGTGCCAGCAGCGCTTTACCGCGGGAAGCTAGCACAGATACGCAGTATTTT. The rearrangement uses TRBV7-7 and TRBJ2-3; a weak D match, TRBD2 (6 bases). The CDR3 consists of 17 residues. In germline, CDR1 is SSHAT, CDR2 FNYEAQ (reference sequence). Trimming stripped 5 bases from V and 0 bases from J, with 18 bases between.

The chain uses TRBV6-1 and TRBJ1-2; no clear D. This CDR3 is 13 amino acids long. V lost 4 bases and J 5 bases, leaving 11 bases between the germline ends. Per the germline V gene, CDR1 is MNHNS and CDR2 is SASEGT. This CDR3 is CASSVSSWYGYTF. The CDR3 DNA reads as TGTGCCAGCAGTGTCAGTAGCTGGTATGGCTACACCTTC.

The rearrangement joins TRBV29-1 to TRBJ2-3; maybe TRBD2 (7 bases). Trimming removed 5 bases at V and 3 bases at J, with 18 bases between. Germline CDR1 is SQVTM and CDR2 is ANQGSEA. The CDR3 extends over 15 amino acids. The CDR3 bases are TGCAGCGTTACCGGATTTAGGGGGGGTACAGATACGCAGTATTTT. It is translated as CSVTGFRGGTDTQYF.

This sequence joins TRBV5-1 and TRBJ2-1, with 9 bases identical to TRBD1. CDR1 and CDR2 from the germline V gene are SGHRS and YFSETQ. The CDR3 runs 16 residues. The junction had 6 bases not matched to a gene; V was cut back by 1 base and J by 4 bases. The CDR3 region has the DNA TGCGCCAGCAGCTTGCCCGGGACAGGGACTTACAATGAGCAGTTCTTC. This encodes CASSLPGTGTYNEQFF.

The V gene is TRBV15, the J gene TRBJ2-1; 7 bases map to TRBD2. J was trimmed by 6 bases and V by 0 bases; bases with no gene match: 2. Germline CDR1 and CDR2: LNHNV and YYDKDF (reference sequence). The length of the CDR3 is 14 residues. The CDR3 region has the DNA TGTGCCACCAGCAGAGAACTAGCGAGCAATGAGCAGTTCTTC. Translated: CATSRELASNEQFF.

This clone was detected once. The gene calls are TRBV7-2 and TRBJ2-5, with 10 bases aligning to TRBD2. CDR3 length: 15 amino acids. Germline CDR1 SGHTA, CDR2 FQGNSA. Trimming cost V 2 bases and J 5 bases; bases outside gene matches: 5. CDR3: CASSLSGGAWETQYF. The CDR3 DNA reads as TGTGCCAGCAGCTTAAGCGGGGGGGCGTGGGAGACCCAGTACTTC.

The chain employs TRBV2 and TRBJ1-6; no clear D. V lost 6 bases and J 5 bases, leaving 8 bases between the germline ends. CDR3 size: 13 residues. The germline gives CDR1 SNHLY, CDR2 FYNNEI. CDR3 amino acids: CASRSIDNSPLHF. CDR3 DNA: TGTGCCAGCAGGTCTATAGATAATTCACCCCTCCACTTT.

V is TRBV9 and J is TRBJ1-2; 7 nucleotides agree with TRBD1. CDR1 is SGDLS, CDR2 YYNGEE, per germline. The CDR3 contains 14 residues. Losses at the gene ends were 4 bases for V and 7 bases for J; bases not matched to a gene: 10. The DNA of the CDR3 is TGTGCCAGCAGCACACAAACAGGGGCCGGTGGCTACACCTTC. Its protein is CASSTQTGAGGYTF. The full variable domain, with the rest looked up from reference TRBV9 and TRBJ1-2, is DSGVTQTPKHLITATGQRVTLRCSPRSGDLSVYWYQQSLDQGLQFLIQYYNGEERAKGNILERFSAQQFPDLHSELNLSSLELGDSALYFCASSTQTGAGGYTFGSGTRLTVV.

The chain couples TRBV14 to TRBJ1-5, with D unclear. With 0 bases removed from V and 3 bases from J, the gap between germline ends came to 3 bases. This CDR3 has 13 amino acids. The germline V gene has CDR1 SGHDN and CDR2 FVKESK. The CDR3 DNA is TGTGCCAGCAGCCAAGATTACAATCAGCCCCAGCATTTT. It encodes CASSQDYNQPQHF.

The chain is built from TRBV4-2 and TRBJ2-5; perhaps TRBD1 as D (5 bases). The CDR3 covers 16 residues. CDR1 is LGHNA, CDR2 YNFKEQ, per germline. V was cut by 4 bases and J by 0 bases, with 15 bases left in between. The CDR3 loop reads CASSRAGAPYQETQYF. The CDR3 DNA reads as TGTGCCAGCAGCCGGGCTGGGGCACCGTACCAAGAGACCCAGTACTTC.

V gene TRBV5-4 combines with J gene TRBJ1-1, with a possible D match to TRBD1 (5 bases). CDR1 and CDR2 from the germline V gene are SGHNT and YYREEE (reference sequence). The V end was cut by 0 bases, the J end by 11 bases, with 17 bases between. This CDR3 is 14 amino acids long. The DNA of the CDR3 is TGTGCCAGCAGCTTGGAAACGAGACAGCTCCATGCTTTCTTT. Translation gives CASSLETRQLHAFF.

Only one count was recorded for this clone. The CDR3 DNA sequence: TGTGCCAGCAGTAGGACAGGGGGCAAAAATCAGCCCCAGCATTTT. It codes for CASSRTGGKNQPQHF. The chain recombines TRBV6-5 with TRBJ1-5, with 11 positions matching TRBD1. The CDR3 contains 15 residues. In germline, CDR1 is MNHEY, CDR2 SVGAGI. Trimming removed 5 bases from V and 4 bases from J; junction bases left unmatched: 4.

This clone was picked up one time. The chain joins TRBV27 to TRBJ2-6; possibly TRBD1 for D (5 bases). V was trimmed by 2 bases and J by 3 bases, leaving 11 bases between them. Germline values: CDR1 MNHEY, CDR2 SMNVEV (reference sequence). This CDR3 comprises 16 residues. The CDR3 DNA reads TGTGCCAGCAGTTTACAGGGTGTGGGTGGGGCCAACGTCCTGACTTTC. This gives the protein CASSLQGVGGANVLTF.

This clone was observed once. V and J are TRBV28 and TRBJ2-7; 7 bases match TRBD1. The CDR3 consists of 16 residues. With V trimmed by 5 bases and J by 0 bases, 10 bases remained unmatched. Germline V gene lookup returns CDR1 MDHEN and CDR2 SYDVKM. CDR3 nucleotides: TGTGCCAGCAGTCTTCTTGGGGACAGAGGCTCCTACGAGCAGTACTTC. It translates to CASSLLGDRGSYEQYF.

J is TRBJ1-2 and V is TRBV5-6, with 7 positions matching TRBD1. With 4 bases clipped from V and 0 bases from J, the junction kept 6 bases outside the gene matches. CDR3 size: 15 residues. Germline values: CDR1 SGHDT, CDR2 YYEEEE. The CDR3: CASSLGTESNYGYTF. CDR3 bases: TGTGCCAGCAGCCTAGGGACAGAATCTAACTATGGCTACACCTTC.

This clone was seen a few times. This chain joins TRBV9 and TRBJ1-5, with 10 positions matching TRBD1. Losses at the gene ends were 0 bases for V and 1 base for J; bases not matched to a gene: 13. Germline V gene lookup returns CDR1 SGDLS and CDR2 YYNGEE. This CDR3 contains 20 residues. CDR3 residues: CASSVGHRDRGYRSNQPQHF. The CDR3 DNA follows: TGTGCCAGCAGCGTAGGACATCGGGACAGGGGTTACAGGAGCAATCAGCCCCAGCATTTT.

V gene TRBV5-4 combines with J gene TRBJ1-4, with 8 nucleotides matching TRBD1. CDR3 size: 15 residues. V gave up 4 bases and J gave up 7 bases; unmatched junction bases: 9. The germline CDR1 and CDR2 sequences are SGHNT and YYREEE (reference sequence). The DNA for the CDR3 is TGTGCCAGCAGCGACGACCAGGGGGCAGGTGAAAAACTGTTTTTT. It translates to CASSDDQGAGEKLFF.

V and J are TRBV5-1 and TRBJ2-2, with 9 bases that match TRBD1. Germline CDR1 and CDR2: SGHRS and YFSETQ. This CDR3 region has 16 residues. The J segment lost 5 bases and the V segment lost 3 bases, leaving 8 bases of the junction unmatched. The CDR3 here is CASSSTDRGGTGELFF. The CDR3 coding sequence is TGCGCCAGCAGCTCGACGGACAGGGGTGGGACCGGGGAGCTGTTTTTT.

This rearrangement joins TRBV10-1 to TRBJ2-1, with a tentative D call TRBD1 (5 bases). The CDR3 runs to 13 residues. Trimming left V 3 bases short and J 8 bases short, with 11 bases between. The germline V gene encodes CDR1 WNHNN and CDR2 SYGVQD (reference sequence). The CDR3, as DNA: TGCGCCAGCAGTGAAGGGGCTAGGGATGAGCAGTTCTTC. This sequence encodes CASSEGARDEQFF.

The chain carries TRBV10-2 and TRBJ1-2; D is unclear. The germline V and J ends were trimmed by 4 bases and 8 bases, with 14 bases remaining between them. This CDR3 contains 13 residues. The germline V gene has CDR1 WSHSY and CDR2 SAAADI. In nucleotides, the CDR3 is TGCGCCAGCAGTGGAGGGAGGCTAGGCGGCTACACCTTC. This gives the protein CASSGGRLGGYTF.

The chain employs TRBV7-9 and TRBJ1-2, with TRBD1 matching 9 bases. Trimming removed 5 bases from V and 8 bases from J; junction bases left unmatched: 12. CDR1 is SEHNR, CDR2 FQNEAQ, per germline (reference sequence). The CDR3 covers 15 residues. The CDR3 region is CASSPLQGAYEGYTF. The CDR3 nucleotides read TGTGCCAGCAGCCCCCTACAGGGGGCTTATGAAGGCTACACCTTC.

This clone was detected only a few times. V usage is TRBV5-6 and J usage is TRBJ1-1, with 7 bases matching TRBD1. The CDR3 contains 15 residues. Trimming removed 2 bases from V and 5 bases from J; junction bases left unmatched: 9. Germline V gene sequence: CDR1 SGHDT, CDR2 YYEEEE. The CDR3 region is CASSFGYRGGTEAFF. The CDR3 DNA is TGTGCCAGCAGCTTTGGGTACAGGGGAGGAACTGAAGCTTTCTTT.

In this sample, this clone turned up a few times. The gene calls are TRBV2 and TRBJ2-5; TRBD2 aligns across 7 bases. V trimming: 5 bases; J trimming: 5 bases; junction bases outside the gene matches: 2. The CDR3 is made up of 12 amino acids. CDR1 SNHLY and CDR2 FYNNEI come from the germline V gene. In nucleotides, the CDR3 is TGTGCCAGCAGTCGCGGGGGTGAGACCCAGTACTTC. Protein: CASSRGGETQYF.

The chain links TRBV7-9 to TRBJ2-5, with 8 bases lining up with TRBD2. The germline CDR1 and CDR2 sequences are SEHNR and FQNEAQ (reference sequence). J was trimmed by 5 bases and V by 3 bases; bases with no gene match: 14. There are 17 residues in the CDR3. The CDR3 sequence: CASSFVPVAGGWETQYF. Here the CDR3 DNA reads TGTGCCAGCAGCTTTGTTCCCGTGGCGGGGGGATGGGAGACCCAGTACTTC.

The chain couples TRBV19 to TRBJ2-7; D is unclear. CDR3 size: 13 residues. The V and J ends lost 4 bases and 4 bases respectively, with 11 bases between them. The germline gives CDR1 LNHDA, CDR2 SQIVND (reference sequence). This chain's CDR3 is CASSKDNTYEQYF. CDR3 sequence (DNA): TGTGCCAGTAGTAAAGACAATACATACGAGCAGTACTTC. The full variable domain, rest sourced from reference TRBV19 and TRBJ2-7, is DGGITQSPKYLFRKEGQNVTLSCEQNLNHDAMYWYRQDPGQGLRLIYYSQIVNDFQKGDIAEGYSVSREKKESFPLTVTSAQKNPTAFYLCASSKDNTYEQYFGPGTRLTVT.